This is a list of T cell receptor beta chains from one sample in a study of blood T cell repertoires in COVID-19. Sequenced by immunoSEQ multiplex PCR; TCRdb stores in-frame clones only, minus some. The table has about 80,000 clones, around 88% seen once. The sample was peripheral blood. Every receptor here comes from an elderly man with active or convalescent COVID-19. Each CDR3 is given with its conserved first and last residue. The order of the fields is clone size, V gene, J gene, D gene, CDR3 protein, CDR3 DNA. D genes are given only for firm matches. Not all rows give a size; the values are once, few, many and, for expanded clones, a class.

size: -
V: TRBV10-3
J: TRBJ2-2
D: -
CDR3: CAISGGGENTGELFF
DNA: TGTGCCATCAGTGGAGGCGGGGAGAACACCGGGGAGCTGTTTTTT

size: -
V: TRBV5-1
J: TRBJ1-2
D: -
CDR3: CASSPGGAGDYGYTF
DNA: TGCGCCAGCAGCCCAGGCGGGGCGGGAGACTATGGCTACACCTTC

size: once
V: TRBV7-2
J: TRBJ2-7
D: TRBD1
CDR3: CASSDRVYEQYF
DNA: TGTGCCAGCAGCGACAGGGTTTACGAGCAGTACTTC

size: -
V: TRBV19
J: TRBJ1-5
D: TRBD1
CDR3: CASSTRDRGYNQPQHF
DNA: TGTGCCAGTAGTACCCGGGACAGGGGTTACAATCAGCCCCAGCATTTT

size: -
V: TRBV24-1
J: TRBJ2-5
D: -
CDR3: CATSSTTGTGETQYF
DNA: TGTGCCACCAGTTCGACGACAGGGACTGGTGAGACCCAGTACTTC

size: -
V: TRBV11-2
J: TRBJ2-1
D: TRBD2
CDR3: CASSLTSAKGEQFF
DNA: TGTGCCAGCAGCCTGACTAGCGCGAAGGGTGAGCAGTTCTTC

size: -
V: TRBV5-4
J: TRBJ2-2
D: -
CDR3: CASSLGGSPLGELFF
DNA: TGTGCCAGCAGCTTGGGGGGCAGCCCTCTTGGGGAGCTGTTTTTT

size: -
V: TRBV18
J: TRBJ2-1
D: -
CDR3: CASSPRFPTPSYNEQFF
DNA: TGTGCCAGCTCACCCCGTTTCCCTACCCCTTCCTACAATGAGCAGTTCTTC

size: -
V: TRBV19
J: TRBJ2-7
D: TRBD2
CDR3: CASSRGTTSGTYEQYF
DNA: TGTGCCAGTAGCAGGGGGACGACTAGCGGGACCTACGAGCAGTACTTC

size: -
V: TRBV19
J: TRBJ1-1
D: TRBD1
CDR3: CASSMGTDERNPEAFF
DNA: TGTGCCAGTAGTATGGGGACAGACGAACGTAACCCTGAAGCTTTCTTT

size: -
V: TRBV7-2
J: TRBJ2-7
D: TRBD2
CDR3: CASSPGTSGYEQYF
DNA: TGTGCCAGCAGCCCGGGGACTAGCGGGTACGAGCAGTACTTC

size: -
V: TRBV9
J: TRBJ2-7
D: TRBD1
CDR3: CASSVGTVPREQYF
DNA: TGTGCCAGCAGCGTGGGGACAGTTCCGCGGGAGCAGTACTTC

size: -
V: TRBV6-2/TRBV6-3
J: TRBJ1-2
D: -
CDR3: CASSADRSYGYTF
DNA: TGTGCCAGCAGTGCCGACAGGAGCTATGGCTACACCTTC

size: -
V: TRBV2
J: TRBJ1-4
D: -
CDR3: CASSEGGQTNEKLFF
DNA: TGTGCCAGCAGTGAAGGAGGGCAGACTAATGAAAAACTGTTTTTT

size: -
V: TRBV19
J: TRBJ1-2
D: TRBD1
CDR3: CATQPGGSNYGYTF
DNA: TGTGCCACCCAGCCAGGGGGATCGAACTATGGCTACACCTTC

size: -
V: TRBV27
J: TRBJ1-2
D: -
CDR3: CASSTSGGPHYGYTF
DNA: TGTGCCAGCAGCACCTCGGGAGGACCACACTATGGCTACACCTTC

size: -
V: TRBV5-1
J: TRBJ2-5
D: TRBD1
CDR3: CASSLAAGGGWETQYF
DNA: TGCGCCAGCAGCTTGGCGGCAGGGGGCGGTTGGGAGACCCAGTACTTC

size: once
V: TRBV10-3
J: TRBJ1-1
D: TRBD1
CDR3: CATQTGMEGTEAFF
DNA: TGTGCCACCCAGACAGGGATGGAGGGGACTGAAGCTTTCTTT

size: -
V: TRBV6-4
J: TRBJ2-2
D: TRBD1
CDR3: CASRLDRGGTGELFF
DNA: TGTGCCAGCAGATTGGACAGGGGAGGCACCGGGGAGCTGTTTTTT

size: -
V: TRBV6-2/TRBV6-3
J: TRBJ2-3
D: -
CDR3: CASSYSLTDTQYF
DNA: TGTGCCAGCAGTTACTCCCTCACAGATACGCAGTATTTT

size: once
V: TRBV4-2
J: TRBJ1-2
D: -
CDR3: CASSQGEGGNYGYTF
DNA: TGTGCCAGCAGCCAAGGTGAAGGGGGAAACTATGGCTACACCTTC

size: few
V: TRBV5-8
J: TRBJ2-1
D: TRBD2
CDR3: CASSWGGAGPNEQFF
DNA: TGTGCCAGCAGCTGGGGGGGAGCGGGCCCCAATGAGCAGTTCTTC

size: -
V: TRBV12-3/TRBV12-4
J: TRBJ1-1
D: TRBD1
CDR3: CASSPGQFSAFF
DNA: TGTGCCAGCAGTCCGGGACAGTTCTCGGCTTTCTTT

size: few
V: TRBV7-8
J: TRBJ1-5
D: -
CDR3: CASSLAAAGTWSNQPQHF
DNA: TGTGCCAGCAGCTTAGCGGCGGCAGGGACATGGAGCAATCAGCCCCAGCATTTT

size: -
V: TRBV7-2
J: TRBJ1-4
D: -
CDR3: CASSLGGGAVEKLFF
DNA: TGTGCCAGCAGCTTAGGGGGGGGCGCGGTTGAAAAACTGTTTTTT

size: -
V: TRBV5-1
J: TRBJ1-1
D: TRBD1
CDR3: CASSRDRQNTEAFF
DNA: TGCGCCAGCAGCCGGGACAGGCAGAACACTGAAGCTTTCTTT

size: -
V: TRBV24-1
J: TRBJ2-1
D: TRBD2
CDR3: CATSDLGLAGNNEQFF
DNA: TGTGCCACCAGTGACTTAGGACTAGCGGGAAACAATGAGCAGTTCTTC

size: -
V: TRBV5-6
J: TRBJ2-3
D: -
CDR3: CASSLKTDYATDTQYF
DNA: TGTGCCAGCAGCTTAAAAACAGATTACGCCACAGATACGCAGTATTTT

size: -
V: TRBV12-5
J: TRBJ2-2
D: TRBD2
CDR3: CASATPLAEKYTGELFF
DNA: TGTGCTAGTGCCACCCCCCTAGCGGAGAAATACACCGGGGAGCTGTTTTTT

size: -
V: TRBV11-3
J: TRBJ2-5
D: TRBD1
CDR3: CASSLGQGELETQYF
DNA: TGTGCCAGCAGCTTGGGACAGGGGGAGTTAGAGACCCAGTACTTC

size: few
V: TRBV29-1
J: TRBJ2-2
D: TRBD2
CDR3: CSVEDRIQRGSGELFF
DNA: TGCAGCGTTGAAGATCGTATCCAGCGGGGGAGCGGGGAGCTGTTTTTT

size: -
V: TRBV4-2
J: TRBJ2-1
D: TRBD2
CDR3: CASSQEGLAGANEQFF
DNA: TGTGCCAGCAGCCAAGAAGGACTAGCGGGAGCTAATGAGCAGTTCTTC

size: few
V: TRBV20-1
J: TRBJ1-2
D: TRBD1
CDR3: CSARTGDGYTF
DNA: TGCAGTGCTAGGACAGGGGATGGCTACACCTTC

size: -
V: TRBV4-3
J: TRBJ2-2
D: TRBD1
CDR3: CASAGGFNTGELFF
DNA: TGCGCCAGCGCAGGGGGCTTCAACACCGGGGAGCTGTTTTTT

size: once
V: TRBV6-5
J: TRBJ2-7
D: -
CDR3: CASSYSGDTGTYEQYF
DNA: TGTGCCAGCAGTTACTCTGGCGACACGGGGACCTACGAGCAGTACTTC

size: -
V: TRBV6-2/TRBV6-3
J: TRBJ2-1
D: TRBD2
CDR3: CASSYFPAGDPYNEQFF
DNA: TGTGCCAGCAGTTACTTCCCAGCGGGAGACCCCTACAATGAGCAGTTCTTC

size: -
V: TRBV6-5
J: TRBJ2-5
D: -
CDR3: CASSYSPGAFKETQYF
DNA: TGTGCCAGCAGTTACAGTCCAGGGGCCTTTAAAGAGACCCAGTACTTC